This TCR beta chain was identified in a study of blood T cell repertoires in COVID-19. Study-wide context: From the United States, Italy and Spain came samples of acute and convalescent COVID-19. T cells, B-cell-depleted T cells, or PBMCs supplied cDNA or gDNA.

TCRdb keeps only in-frame clones here, not all; method: immunoSEQ multiplex PCR. The sample carries about 110,000 clones, around 75% recorded once. This clonotype was sampled from a human donor with acute or convalescent COVID-19. The donor label of this sample is uncertain. The sequenced material came from peripheral blood.

The CDR3 loop is CASSQGWTGGSYEQYF. In DNA, the CDR3 is TGCGCCAGCAGCCAAGGCTGGACAGGGGGCTCCTACGAGCAGTACTTC. J is TRBJ2-7 and V is TRBV4-1; TRBD1 matches 10 bases. The CDR3 is 16 amino acids. Germline loops: CDR1 MGHRA, CDR2 YSYEKL. The junction had 3 bases not matched to a gene; V was cut back by 1 base and J by 0 bases.